Detailed here is one TCR beta chain. Its antigen is as yet unknown. This sample stems from a study of T cell responses to AZD1222 COVID-19 vaccine. Study-level findings and limits: The study found vaccine-associated CD4 TCRs spanning spike, dominant at 160-218 and 743-854. Among the donors, most were white British and more were female, and clonal diversity was possibly underestimated.

Repertoires were generated with immunoSEQ multiplex PCR, while TCRdb's copy carries only in-frame clones and drops some. The sample carries about 140,000 clones, less than 95% recorded once. From germline, CDR1 is KGHDR and CDR2 SFDVKD. The CDR3 loop spans 15 amino acids. V lost 6 bases to trimming and J lost 10 bases; unmatched junction nucleotides: 14. This sequence was found in an adult in good health. This chain connects TRBV24-1 to TRBJ2-1, with TRBD1 matching 7 bases. The specimen was peripheral blood, collected on day 0 of AZD1222 vaccination. CDR3 in DNA: TGTGCCACCAGTAATACGGGGACAGAATGGGCCGAGCAGTTCTTC. Its protein product is CATSNTGTEWAEQFF.